This T cell receptor (beta chain) was recorded in a study of T cell changes during pregnancy in multiple sclerosis. Assay: immunoSEQ multiplex PCR; the TCRdb copy retains only in-frame clones and omits some. The repertoire holds about 56,000 clones, with roughly 90% as singletons. The ends were cut back, 2 bases at V and 1 base at J, with 14 bases in the middle. CDR1 and CDR2 (germline): SGHTA, FQGTGA. This CDR3 region has 17 residues. A single count supports this clone. Sequencing used peripheral blood, obtained after pregnancy. The clonotype originates from a female donor with multiple sclerosis, enrolled in a pregnancy study. The chain combines TRBV7-3 with TRBJ2-2; TRBD1 is a possible D gene (5 bases). The CDR3 DNA is TGTGCCAGCAGCTTACCGTCTGACAGTGAGAACACCGGGGAGCTGTTTTTT. As protein: CASSLPSDSENTGELFF.